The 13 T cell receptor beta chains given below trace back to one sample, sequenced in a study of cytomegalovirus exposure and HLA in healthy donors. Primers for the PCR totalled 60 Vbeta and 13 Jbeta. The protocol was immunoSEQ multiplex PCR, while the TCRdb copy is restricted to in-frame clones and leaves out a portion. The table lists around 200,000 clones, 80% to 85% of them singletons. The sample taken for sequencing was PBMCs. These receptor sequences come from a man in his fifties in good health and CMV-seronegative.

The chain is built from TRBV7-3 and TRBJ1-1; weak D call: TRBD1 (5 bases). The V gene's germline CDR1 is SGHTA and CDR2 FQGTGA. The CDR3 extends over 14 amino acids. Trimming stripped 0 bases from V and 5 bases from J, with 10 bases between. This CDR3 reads CASSLTERGTEAFF. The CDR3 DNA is TGTGCCAGCAGCTTAACTGAGCGGGGGACTGAAGCTTTCTTT.

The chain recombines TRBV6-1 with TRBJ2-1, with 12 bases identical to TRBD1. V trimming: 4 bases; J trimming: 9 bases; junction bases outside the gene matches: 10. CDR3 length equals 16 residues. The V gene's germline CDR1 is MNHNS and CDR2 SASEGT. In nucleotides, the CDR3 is TGTGCCAGCAGTGGGTTTCCGGGACAGGGGGCTGTTGAGCAGTTCTTC. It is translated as CASSGFPGQGAVEQFF.

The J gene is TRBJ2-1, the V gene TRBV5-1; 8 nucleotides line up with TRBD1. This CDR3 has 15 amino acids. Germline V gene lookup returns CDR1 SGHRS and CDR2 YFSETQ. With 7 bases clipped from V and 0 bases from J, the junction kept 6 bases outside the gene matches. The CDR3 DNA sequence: TGCGCCAGCGGACAGGGCCGCAGCTCCTACAATGAGCAGTTCTTC. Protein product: CASGQGRSSYNEQFF.

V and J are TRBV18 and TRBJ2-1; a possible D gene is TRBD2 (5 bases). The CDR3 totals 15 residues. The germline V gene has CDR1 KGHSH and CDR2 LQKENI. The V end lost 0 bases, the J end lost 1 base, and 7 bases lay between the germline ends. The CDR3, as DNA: TGTGCCAGCTCACCACCGCGGGTGTCCTACAATGAGCAGTTCTTC. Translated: CASSPPRVSYNEQFF.

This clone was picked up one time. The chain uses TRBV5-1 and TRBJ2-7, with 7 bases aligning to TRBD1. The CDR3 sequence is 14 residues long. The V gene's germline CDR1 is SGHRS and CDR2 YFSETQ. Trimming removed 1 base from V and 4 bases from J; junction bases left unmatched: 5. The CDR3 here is CASSLRTGEYEQYF. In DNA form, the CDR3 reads TGCGCCAGCAGCTTGAGAACAGGGGAGTACGAGCAGTACTTC.

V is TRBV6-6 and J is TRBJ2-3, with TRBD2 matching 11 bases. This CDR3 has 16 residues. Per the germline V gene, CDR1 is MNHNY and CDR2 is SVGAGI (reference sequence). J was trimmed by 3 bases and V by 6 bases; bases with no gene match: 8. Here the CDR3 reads CASRLAGGPGTDTQYF. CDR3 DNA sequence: TGTGCCAGCAGATTAGCGGGGGGGCCGGGGACAGATACGCAGTATTTT.

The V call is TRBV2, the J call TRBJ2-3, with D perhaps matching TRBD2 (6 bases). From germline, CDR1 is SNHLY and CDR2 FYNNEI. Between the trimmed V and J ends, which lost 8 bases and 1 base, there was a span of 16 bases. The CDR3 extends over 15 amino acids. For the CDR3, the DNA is TGTGCCAGCGGAAATCTAGCGACCGGCACAGATACGCAGTATTTT. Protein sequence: CASGNLATGTDTQYF.

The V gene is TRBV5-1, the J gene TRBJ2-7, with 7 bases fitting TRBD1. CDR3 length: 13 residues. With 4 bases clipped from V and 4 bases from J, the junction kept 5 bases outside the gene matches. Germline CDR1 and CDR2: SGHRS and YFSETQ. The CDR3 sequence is CASSPGTAYEQYF. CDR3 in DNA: TGCGCCAGCAGCCCTGGGACAGCATACGAGCAGTACTTC.

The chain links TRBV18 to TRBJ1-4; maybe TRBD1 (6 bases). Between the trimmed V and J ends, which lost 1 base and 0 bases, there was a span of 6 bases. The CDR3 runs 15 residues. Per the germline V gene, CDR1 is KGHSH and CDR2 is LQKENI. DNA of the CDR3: TGTGCCAGCTCACCACGGACAGCAACTAATGAAAAACTGTTTTTT. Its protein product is CASSPRTATNEKLFF. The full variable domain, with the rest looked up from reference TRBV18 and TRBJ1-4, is NAGVMQNPRHLVRRRGQEARLRCSPMKGHSHVYWYRQLPEEGLKFMVYLQKENIIDESGMPKERFSAEFPKEGPSILRIQQVVRGDSAAYFCASSPRTATNEKLFFGSGTQLSVL.

The CDR3 spells CASSEYLAGVFRADTQYF. The CDR3 DNA sequence: TGCGCCAGCAGTGAGTATCTAGCGGGAGTTTTTAGGGCAGATACGCAGTATTTT. This chain joins TRBV10-1 and TRBJ2-3, with 10 nucleotides matching TRBD2. CDR3 length: 18 residues. The trim removed 1 base at V and 4 bases at J, leaving 11 bases unmatched. CDR1 and CDR2 (germline): WNHNN, SYGVQD (reference sequence).

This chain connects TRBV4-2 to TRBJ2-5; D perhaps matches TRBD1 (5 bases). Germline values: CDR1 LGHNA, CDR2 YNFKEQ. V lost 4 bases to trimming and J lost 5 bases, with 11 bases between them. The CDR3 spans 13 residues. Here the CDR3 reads CASSRGQGETQYF. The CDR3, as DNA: TGTGCCAGCAGCCGAGGACAAGGGGAGACCCAGTACTTC.

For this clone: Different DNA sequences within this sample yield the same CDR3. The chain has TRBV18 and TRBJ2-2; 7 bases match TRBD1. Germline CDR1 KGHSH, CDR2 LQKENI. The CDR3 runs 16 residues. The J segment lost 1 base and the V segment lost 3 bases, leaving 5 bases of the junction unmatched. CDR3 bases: TGTGCCAGCTCACCCCGAGGGGGCTGGAACACCGGGGAGCTGTTTTTT. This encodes CASSPRGGWNTGELFF.

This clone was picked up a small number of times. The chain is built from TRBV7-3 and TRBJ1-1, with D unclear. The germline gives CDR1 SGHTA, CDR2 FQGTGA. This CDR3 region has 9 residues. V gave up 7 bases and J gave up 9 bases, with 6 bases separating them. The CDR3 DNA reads TGTGCCAGCATCCTAAAAGCTTTCTTT. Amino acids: CASILKAFF.